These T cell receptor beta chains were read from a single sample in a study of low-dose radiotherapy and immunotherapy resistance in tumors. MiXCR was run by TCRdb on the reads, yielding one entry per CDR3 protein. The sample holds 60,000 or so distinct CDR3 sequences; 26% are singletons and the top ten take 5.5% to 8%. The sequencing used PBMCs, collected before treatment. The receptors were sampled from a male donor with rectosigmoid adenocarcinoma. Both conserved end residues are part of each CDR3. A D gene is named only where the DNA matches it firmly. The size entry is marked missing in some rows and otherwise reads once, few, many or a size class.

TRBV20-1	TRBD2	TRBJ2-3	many	CSADPYSLAGLDTQYF	TGCAGTGCTGACCCTTATTCACTAGCGGGGTTAGATACGCAGTATTTT
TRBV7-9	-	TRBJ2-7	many	CASSQGGDIPYEQYF	TGTGCCAGCAGCCAGGGGGGAGATATTCCCTACGAGCAGTACTTC
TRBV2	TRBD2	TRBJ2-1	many	CASTHSGSSVEQFF	TGTGCCAGCACCCATAGCGGGAGTTCAGTTGAGCAGTTCTTC
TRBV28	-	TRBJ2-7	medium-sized	CASTPRPSRLVSEQYF	TGTGCCAGCACCCCCCGGCCCTCGAGACTGGTATCCGAGCAGTACTTC
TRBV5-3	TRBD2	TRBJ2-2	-	CASSLFSGTNTGELFF	TGCGCCAGCAGCTTGTTTAGCGGGACTAACACCGGGGAGCTGTTTTTT
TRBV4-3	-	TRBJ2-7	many	CASSQDTGRDEQYF	TGCGCCAGCAGCCAGGACACGGGCAGGGACGAGCAGTACTTC
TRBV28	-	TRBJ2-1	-	CATTPGAAASYNEQFF	TGTGCCACGACCCCCGGGGCGGCAGCCTCCTACAATGAGCAGTTCTTC
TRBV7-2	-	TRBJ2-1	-	CASSFNSLPSNEQFF	TGTGCCAGCAGCTTTAACAGCCTACCGTCCAATGAGCAGTTCTTC
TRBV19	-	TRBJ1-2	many	CASSGPGPGYGYTF	TGTGCCAGTAGTGGTCCGGGCCCGGGATATGGCTACACCTTC
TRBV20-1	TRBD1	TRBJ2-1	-	CSAGTGTAGDNEQFF	TGCAGTGCGGGGACAGGGACTGCCGGTGACAATGAGCAGTTCTTC
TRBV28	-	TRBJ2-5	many	CASSGLGGPYQETQYF	TGTGCCAGCAGTGGACTGGGCGGCCCGTACCAAGAGACCCAGTACTTC
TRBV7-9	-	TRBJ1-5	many	CASSLVLGWQPQHF	TGTGCCAGCAGCTTAGTTTTGGGGTGGCAGCCCCAGCATTTT
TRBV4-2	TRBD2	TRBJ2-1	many	CASSQDRGLVRSEQFF	TGTGCCAGCAGCCAAGATCGGGGACTAGTTCGCTCCGAGCAGTTCTTC
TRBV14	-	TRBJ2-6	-	CASSQDPGANVLTF	TGTGCCAGCAGCCAAGATCCGGGGGCCAACGTCCTGACTTTC
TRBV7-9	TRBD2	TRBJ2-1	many	CASSFFRTSGRGEQFF	TGTGCCAGCAGCTTTTTTAGGACTAGCGGGAGAGGGGAGCAGTTCTTC
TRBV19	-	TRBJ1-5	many	CASRTGFHLSNQPQHF	TGTGCCAGTAGGACAGGTTTCCACCTTAGCAATCAGCCCCAGCATTTT
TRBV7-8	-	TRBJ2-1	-	CASGGWHEQFF	TGTGCCTCGGGGGGCTGGCATGAGCAGTTCTTC
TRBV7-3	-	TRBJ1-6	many	CASSLSGADNSPLHF	TGTGCCAGCAGCTTATCAGGGGCCGATAATTCACCCCTCCACTTT
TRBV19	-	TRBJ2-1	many	CASSVDATSYNEQFF	TGTGCCAGTAGCGTGGACGCCACCTCCTACAATGAGCAGTTCTTC
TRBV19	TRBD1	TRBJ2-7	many	CASSRGQGVYEQYF	TGTGCCAGTAGTAGGGGACAGGGGGTCTACGAGCAGTACTTC
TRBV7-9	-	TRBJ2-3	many	CASSLGSTDTQYF	TGTGCCAGCAGCTTAGGGTCGACAGATACGCAGTATTTT
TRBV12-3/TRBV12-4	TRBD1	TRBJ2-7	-	CASSQGGQGTYEQYF	TGTGCCAGCAGCCAGGGGGGACAGGGGACCTACGAGCAGTACTTC
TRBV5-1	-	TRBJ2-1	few	CASSFGLVEQFF	TGCGCCAGCAGCTTCGGTCTAGTAGAGCAGTTCTTC
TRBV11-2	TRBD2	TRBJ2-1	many	CASSPSSGGYNEQFF	TGTGCCAGCAGCCCGTCGTCGGGAGGGTACAATGAGCAGTTCTTC
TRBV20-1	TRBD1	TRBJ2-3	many	CSAKSGQGPDTQYF	TGCAGTGCTAAGTCGGGACAGGGCCCAGATACGCAGTATTTT
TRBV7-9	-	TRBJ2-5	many	CASSSSATQYF	TGTGCCAGCAGCTCCAGCGCGACCCAGTACTTC
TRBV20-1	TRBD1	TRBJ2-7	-	CSAYKTGGWEQYF	TGCAGTGCTTATAAAACAGGGGGCTGGGAGCAGTACTTC
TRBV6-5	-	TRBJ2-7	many	CASSWDRTNEQYF	TGTGCCAGCAGTTGGGACCGAACTAACGAGCAGTACTTC
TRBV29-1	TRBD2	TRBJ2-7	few	CSVAGLADSYEQYF	TGCAGCGTTGCGGGACTAGCGGACTCCTACGAGCAGTACTTC
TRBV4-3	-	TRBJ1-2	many	CASSQGGGFGGYTF	TGCGCCAGCAGCCAAGGGGGCGGGTTCGGTGGCTACACCTTC
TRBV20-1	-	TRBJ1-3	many	CSARDGMVPGNTIYF	TGCAGTGCTAGAGATGGGATGGTGCCTGGAAACACCATATATTTT
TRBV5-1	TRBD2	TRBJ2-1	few	CASSEESGRHNEQFF	TGCGCCAGCAGCGAAGAGAGCGGGAGGCACAATGAGCAGTTCTTC
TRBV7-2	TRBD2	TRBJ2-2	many	CASSGTSGRALGELFF	TGTGCCAGCAGCGGAACTAGCGGGAGGGCCCTCGGGGAGCTGTTTTTT
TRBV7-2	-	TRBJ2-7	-	CASSLYSSDSYEQYF	TGTGCCAGCAGCTTATATTCTAGCGACTCCTACGAGCAGTACTTC
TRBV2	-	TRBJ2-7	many	CASRPDHGEQYF	TGTGCCAGCAGGCCAGATCATGGGGAGCAGTACTTC
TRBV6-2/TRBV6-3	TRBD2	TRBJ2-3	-	CASRTAGTSGSTSTDTQYF	TGTGCCAGCAGAACAGCCGGGACTAGCGGAAGTACTAGCACAGATACGCAGTATTTT
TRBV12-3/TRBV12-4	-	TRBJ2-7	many	CASSTRRQTYEQYF	TGTGCCAGCAGTACCCGCCGACAGACCTACGAGCAGTACTTC
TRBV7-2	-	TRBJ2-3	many	CASSLGLWGTDTQYF	TGTGCCAGCAGCTTAGGACTGTGGGGTACAGATACGCAGTATTTT
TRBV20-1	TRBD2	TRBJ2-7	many	CSARDPSGRGGYEQYF	TGCAGTGCTAGAGACCCCAGCGGGAGGGGTGGCTACGAGCAGTACTTC
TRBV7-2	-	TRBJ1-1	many	CASSLAIGRQNTEAFF	TGTGCCAGCAGCTTAGCGATAGGGCGGCAGAACACTGAAGCTTTCTTT
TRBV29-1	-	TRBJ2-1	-	CSVPQGGPNEQFF	TGCAGCGTTCCTCAGGGCGGACCCAATGAGCAGTTCTTC
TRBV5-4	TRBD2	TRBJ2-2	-	CASSTGGLAGVGTGELFF	TGTGCCAGCAGCACCGGGGGGCTAGCGGGAGTTGGGACCGGGGAGCTGTTTTTT
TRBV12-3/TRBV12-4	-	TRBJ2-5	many	CASSNRDETQYF	TGTGCCAGCAGTAACAGGGACGAGACCCAGTACTTC
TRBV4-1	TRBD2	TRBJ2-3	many	CASSHLGTTALNTQYF	TGCGCCAGCAGCCACCTCGGGACTACGGCTTTGAATACGCAGTATTTT
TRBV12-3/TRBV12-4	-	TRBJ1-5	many	CASSRGNLGQSQHF	TGTGCCAGCAGTCGGGGAAATCTCGGTCAGTCCCAGCATTTT
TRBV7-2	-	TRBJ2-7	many	CASSPGGPGVGKYF	TGTGCCAGCAGCCCGGGGGGCCCAGGTGTCGGGAAGTACTTC
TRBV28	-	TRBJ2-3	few	CASSLPGAPGPDTQYF	TGTGCCAGCAGTTTACCCGGGGCCCCTGGCCCAGATACGCAGTATTTT
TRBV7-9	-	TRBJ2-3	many	CASSYGSTLTDTQYF	TGTGCCAGCAGCTACGGATCGACCCTTACAGATACGCAGTATTTT
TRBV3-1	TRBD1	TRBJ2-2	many	CASSQLPIRDREGTGELFF	TGTGCCAGCAGCCAATTACCTATCCGGGACAGGGAAGGTACCGGGGAGCTGTTTTTT
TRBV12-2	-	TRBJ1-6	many	CASRLVFGSNRGNSPLHF	TGTGCAAGTCGCTTAGTCTTTGGGTCGAACAGGGGGAATTCACCCCTCCACTTT
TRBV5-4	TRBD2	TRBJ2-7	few	CASTVGGSLYEQYF	TGTGCCAGCACCGTCGGCGGGAGCCTGTACGAGCAGTACTTC
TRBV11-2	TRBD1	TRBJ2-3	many	CASRPLRDRAVTQYF	TGTGCCAGCAGGCCTCTCCGGGACAGGGCCGTTACGCAGTATTTT
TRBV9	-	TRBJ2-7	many	CASSVIDGEQYF	TGTGCCAGCAGCGTAATAGACGGGGAGCAGTACTTC
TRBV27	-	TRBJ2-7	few	CASSFFDEQYF	TGTGCCAGCAGTTTTTTCGACGAGCAGTACTTC
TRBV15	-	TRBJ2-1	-	CATSRESTGISYNEQFF	TGTGCCACCAGCAGAGAGAGTACGGGAATCTCCTACAATGAGCAGTTCTTC
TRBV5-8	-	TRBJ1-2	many	CASSLTVSGTYGYTF	TGTGCCAGCAGCTTGACCGTCTCGGGGACCTATGGCTACACCTTC